One sample yielded the 10 T cell receptor beta chains listed below, sequenced in a study of CD8 T cells in ankylosing spondylitis. TCRdb passed the 5' RACE reads through MiXCR, listing each CDR3 protein once. Of roughly 700,000 distinct CDR3 sequences listed, around 19% are singletons. General study points: Within ankylosing spondylitis blood, a TCR beta motif made up of roughly eight highly homologous variants appeared to be characteristic.

No antigens are known for them. Sequenced input: blood, either unsorted or a sorted T cell fraction (not recorded which). These receptors were taken from a male donor with ankylosing spondylitis.

This clonotype occurred a few times. V and J are TRBV18 and TRBJ2-3; no firm D call. The CDR3 is 12 amino acids. Germline values: CDR1 KGHSH, CDR2 LQKENI. V was trimmed by 5 bases and J by 6 bases, leaving 9 bases between them. In DNA form, the CDR3 reads TGTGCCAGCTCATGGGCTGAGGATACGCAGTATTTT. Its protein is CASSWAEDTQYF.

The genes are TRBV29-1 and TRBJ2-1; D ambiguous. CDR3 length: 11 amino acids. Trimming pared 0 bases from V and 9 bases from J, leaving 6 bases between. The germline V gene encodes CDR1 SQVTM and CDR2 ANQGSEA. Here the CDR3 DNA reads TGCAGCGTTGAAGATCTGGGTGAGCAGTTCTTC. Translating gives CSVEDLGEQFF.

The chain joins TRBV11-1 to TRBJ2-3; D perhaps matches TRBD2 (7 bases). Looked up from germline, CDR1 is SGHAT and CDR2 is FQDESV (reference sequence). V lost 1 base, J lost 2 bases, and 19 bases lay in between. The CDR3 is 18 residues long. CDR3 sequence: CASSLVRGGGLYTDTQYF. CDR3 coding DNA: TGTGCCAGCAGCTTAGTACGTGGCGGGGGCCTATACACAGATACGCAGTATTTT.

In its sample, this clonotype was seen a few times. The chain is built from TRBV7-7 and TRBJ2-5; 7 bases are shared with TRBD2. Germline V gene sequence: CDR1 SSHAT, CDR2 FNYEAQ (reference sequence). The CDR3 length is 13 residues. Trimming at V came to 1 base and at J to 5 bases, leaving 1 base not matched to a gene. The CDR3 region has the DNA TGTGCCAGCAGCTTAGGGGAGGGGGAGACCCAGTACTTC. It codes for CASSLGEGETQYF.

This clonotype was found many times. The chain couples TRBV10-1 to TRBJ2-1, with 8 bases matching TRBD2. This CDR3 is 15 amino acids long. Per germline, CDR1 WNHNN and CDR2 SYGVQD (reference sequence). V trimming: 2 bases; J trimming: 9 bases; junction bases outside the gene matches: 9. Written as DNA, the CDR3 is TGCGCCAGCAGTGAGGCGGGGGGCCGGTCCGCTGAGCAGTTCTTC. This translates into CASSEAGGRSAEQFF.

This clonotype was counted between two and nine times. The chain employs TRBV3-1 and TRBJ2-1, with D perhaps TRBD1 or TRBD2 (5 bases each). In germline, CDR1 is LGHDT, CDR2 YNNKEL (reference sequence). Trimming took off 4 bases at V and 2 bases at J, with 18 bases between the two ends. The CDR3 totals 17 residues. The chain's CDR3 is CASSRREYSHTYNEQFF. CDR3 bases: TGTGCCAGCAGCCGCAGGGAGTACTCCCACACCTACAATGAGCAGTTCTTC.

This clonotype turned up a few times. The rearrangement uses TRBV7-9 and TRBJ2-5, with a weak D call TRBD1 (6 bases). This CDR3 has 14 residues. The V gene's germline CDR1 is SEHNR and CDR2 FQNEAQ (reference sequence). Trimming removed 5 bases at V and 2 bases at J, with 12 bases between. CDR3 nucleotide sequence: TGTGCCAGCAGCGGTTGGGACAAACAAGAGACCCAGTACTTC. Its protein is CASSGWDKQETQYF. Full variable domain (remainder filled in from reference TRBV7-9 and TRBJ2-5): DTGVSQNPRHKITKRGQNVTFRCDPISEHNRLYWYRQTLGQGPEFLTYFQNEAQLEKSRLLSDRFSAERPKGSFSTLEIQRTEQGDSAMYLCASSGWDKQETQYFGPGTRLLVL.

The chain links TRBV12-3 or TRBV12-4 to TRBJ1-5; D gene ambiguous. This CDR3 is built from 16 residues. Trimming cost V 1 base and J 0 bases, with 10 bases left between them. CDR3 in DNA: TGTGCCAGCAGTTTAGTAGGCGTTTATAGCAATCAGCCCCAGCATTTT. Translating it yields CASSLVGVYSNQPQHF.

The chain is built from TRBV20-1 and TRBJ2-3, with TRBD1 matching over 10 bases. CDR1 is DFQATT and CDR2 is SNEGSKA in the germline V gene (reference sequence). This CDR3 has 15 residues. J gave up 8 bases and V 6 bases, and 14 bases lay outside the gene matches. The CDR3 nucleotides are TGCAGTGCCACGCGCCGGGACAGGGGCAGAGGTACGCAGTATTTT. The encoded protein is CSATRRDRGRGTQYF.

The chain links TRBV5-1 to TRBJ2-2; D is ambiguous. The CDR3 is 15 amino acids. The germline V gene encodes CDR1 SGHRS and CDR2 YFSETQ. V shed 0 bases and J shed 1 base, with 7 bases lying between them. The CDR3 reads CASSLAPGNTGELFF. The CDR3 DNA is TGCGCCAGCAGCTTGGCCCCAGGGAACACCGGGGAGCTGTTTTTT. Using reference TRBV5-1 and TRBJ2-2 for the parts outside the CDR3, the full variable domain is KAGVTQTPRYLIKTRGQQVTLSCSPISGHRSVSWYQQTPGQGLQFLFEYFSETQRNKGNFPGRFSGRQFSNSRSEMNVSTLELGDSALYLCASSLAPGNTGELFFGEGSRLTVL.